The clone carrying this T cell receptor beta chain was counted at least ten times. Its target is not known. This sample stems from a study of neurological immune-mediated disorders. Study-level findings and limits: The absence of shared CDR3 amino acid sequences among expanded clones across subjects suggests private repertoires in all groups.

cDNA synthesis was performed by 5'RACE with 10-nucleotide random UMIs. TCRdb re-derived calls from the 5' RACE reads in MiXCR, one entry per CDR3 protein. The table lists 93,000 or so distinct CDR3 sequences, roughly 10% of them singletons. As to time point: longitudinal time-point 3. The unsorted libraries were produced from 2 million PBMCs held at -80 C. Germline V gene lookup returns CDR1 SGDLS and CDR2 YYNGEE. CDR3 size: 16 residues. Trimming shortened V by 1 base and J by 1 base, and 11 bases separated the two germline ends. The clonotype was recovered from a female donor with HTLV-1-associated myelopathy (HAM/TSP). Material for sequencing was PBMCs. V is TRBV9 and J is TRBJ2-2; D perhaps matches TRBD2 (6 bases). The CDR3 loop is CASSVRSGENTGELFF. The DNA of the CDR3 is TGTGCCAGCAGCGTAAGGTCGGGGGAGAACACCGGGGAGCTGTTTTTT.